This TCR beta chain was identified during a study of radiotherapy plus CTLA-4 blockade in lung cancer. Study in general: For 15% to 20% of patients, objective responses occurred, and about 30% had disease control.

Study-wide results and caveats: Some TCR clones had been derived from tumors. These clones expanded in peripheral blood after radiotherapy plus ipilimumab.

Sequenced by immunoSEQ multiplex PCR; TCRdb stores in-frame clones only, minus some. Of some 66,000 clones detected, roughly four fifths appear once; the ten largest clones hold less than 5%. Germline V lookup: CDR1 WSHSY, CDR2 SAAADI. The trim removed 6 bases at V and 2 bases at J, leaving 7 bases unmatched. This CDR3 is built from 16 residues. Remarks on this clone: Its target is unknown.

The material sequenced was peripheral blood, taken from a patient treated with radiotherapy plus ipilimumab. This receptor was obtained from a human donor with non-small cell lung cancer who had a partial response to radiotherapy plus ipilimumab. V gene TRBV10-2 combines with J gene TRBJ2-1, with 10 bases aligning to TRBD2. The CDR3 DNA sequence: TGCGCCAGCAGCGACCCGGGACTAGCGCCCTACAATGAGCAGTTCTTC. Protein: CASSDPGLAPYNEQFF.